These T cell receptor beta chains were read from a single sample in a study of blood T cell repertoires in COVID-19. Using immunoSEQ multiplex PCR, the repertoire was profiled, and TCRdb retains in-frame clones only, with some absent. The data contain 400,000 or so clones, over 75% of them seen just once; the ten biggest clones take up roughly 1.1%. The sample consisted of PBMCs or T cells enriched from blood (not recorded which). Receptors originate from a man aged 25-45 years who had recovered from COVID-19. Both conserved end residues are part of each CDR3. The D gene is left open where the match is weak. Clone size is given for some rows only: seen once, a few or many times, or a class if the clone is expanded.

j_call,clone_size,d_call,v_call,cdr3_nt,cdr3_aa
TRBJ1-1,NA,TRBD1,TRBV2,TGTGCCAGCAGTGGACAGGGTTTTCTTGAAGCTTTCTTT,CASSGQGFLEAFF
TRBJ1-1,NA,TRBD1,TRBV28,TGTGCCAGCAGACAAGGACAGGGTGAAGCTTTCTTT,CASRQGQGEAFF
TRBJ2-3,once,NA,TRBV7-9,TGTGCCACCGGGGTATTACCTTCCACAGATACGCAGTATTTT,CATGVLPSTDTQYF
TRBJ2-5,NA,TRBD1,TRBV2,TGTGCCAGCAGGGGGACAGGGGGGGAGACCCAGTACTTC,CASRGTGGETQYF
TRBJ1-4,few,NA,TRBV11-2,TGTGCCAGCAGACCCATCGCCGGGTCAGTTAATGAAAAACTGTTTTTT,CASRPIAGSVNEKLFF
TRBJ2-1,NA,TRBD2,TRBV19,TGTGCCAGTAGTACGGGACTAGCGGGAGCCGGTGAGCAGTTCTTC,CASSTGLAGAGEQFF
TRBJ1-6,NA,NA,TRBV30,TGTGCCTGGAGTGTAACAGGTGCGCCCCTCCACTTT,CAWSVTGAPLHF
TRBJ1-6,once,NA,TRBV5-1,TGCGCCAGCAGCTCCGCGGGCAGGGAGGATTCACCCCTCCACTTT,CASSSAGREDSPLHF
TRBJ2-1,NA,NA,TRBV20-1,TGCAGTGCTAGTCTCACTCAGGGCAATGAGCAGTTCTTC,CSASLTQGNEQFF
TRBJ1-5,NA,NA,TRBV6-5,TGTGCCAGCGTTGGACAGATAAATCAGCCCCAGCATTTT,CASVGQINQPQHF
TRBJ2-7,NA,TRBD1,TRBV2,TGTGCCGTTGGACAGGGGGCAAGAGACGAGCAGTACTTC,CAVGQGARDEQYF
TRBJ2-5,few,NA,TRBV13,TGTGCCAGCAGCTCGGCAGGAGCGGAGGTGGGGGAGACCCAGTACTTC,CASSSAGAEVGETQYF
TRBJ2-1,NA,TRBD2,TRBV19,TGTGCCAGTAGTGGCAATCCTCTAGCGGGAGGGATCCCTTCCTACAATGAGCAGTTCTTC,CASSGNPLAGGIPSYNEQFF
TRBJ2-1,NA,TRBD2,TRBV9,TGTGCCAGCAGTTACAGGGGACTAGCGGGCAATGAGCAGTTCTTC,CASSYRGLAGNEQFF
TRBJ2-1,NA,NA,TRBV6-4,TGTGCCAGCAGTGCCACAGGACCACCTACCAATGAGCAGTTCTTC,CASSATGPPTNEQFF
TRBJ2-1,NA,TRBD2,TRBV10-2,TGCGCCAGCAACTTGGGACTAGCGGACTACAATGAGCAGTTCTTC,CASNLGLADYNEQFF
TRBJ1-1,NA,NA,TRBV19,TGTGCCAGTACCAAGAACACTGAAGCTTTCTTT,CASTKNTEAFF
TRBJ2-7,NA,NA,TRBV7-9,TGTGCCAGCAGCTTAGCAAAGACACCCTACGAGCAGTACTTC,CASSLAKTPYEQYF
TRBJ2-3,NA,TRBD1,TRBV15,TGTGCCACCAGCACCAGCAACAGGGGGGATACGCAGTATTTT,CATSTSNRGDTQYF
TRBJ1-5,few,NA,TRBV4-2,TGTGCCAGCAGCCAAGATGGGGCGGGGGCCACTTACCCCCAGCATTTT,CASSQDGAGATYPQHF
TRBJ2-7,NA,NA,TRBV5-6,TGTGCCAGCAGCTTGCTCGACAGTTTGGAGCAGTACTTC,CASSLLDSLEQYF
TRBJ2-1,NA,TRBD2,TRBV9,TGTGCCAGCAGCGCCTCGACTAGCAGGAATGAGCAGTTCTTC,CASSASTSRNEQFF
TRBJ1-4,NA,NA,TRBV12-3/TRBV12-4,TGTGCCAGCAGCAGGGGCAGGGAAAAACTGTTTTTT,CASSRGREKLFF
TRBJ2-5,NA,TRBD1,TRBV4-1,TGCGCCAGCAGACTGGACAGGCTTAGGATAGAGACCCAGTACTTC,CASRLDRLRIETQYF
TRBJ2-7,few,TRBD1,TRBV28,TGTGCCAGCAGTTCAGGGGGCTACGAGCAGTACTTC,CASSSGGYEQYF
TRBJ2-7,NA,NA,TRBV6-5,TGTGCCAGCAGTTACGCGGGACGTGGGTACGAGCAGTACTTC,CASSYAGRGYEQYF
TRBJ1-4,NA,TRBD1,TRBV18,TGTGCCAGCTCACCCCGTACAGGGGGCTTTAATCCTGAAAAACTGTTTTTT,CASSPRTGGFNPEKLFF
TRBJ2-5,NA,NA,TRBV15,TGTGCCACCAGTAAAGGTAGCGCGATTCAAGAGACCCAGTACTTC,CATSKGSAIQETQYF